These 5 T cell receptor beta chains were sequenced from one sample in a study of shared clonotypes between healthy human individuals. Sequencing used immunoSEQ multiplex PCR; TCRdb keeps in-frame clones, though not all of them. This table has 2 million to 3 million clones, approximately 92% appearing once. The sequenced sample consisted of naive CD4+ T cells sorted from blood. Subset specified: CD45RA+ positively selected. These TCRs come from a man aged 18 to 30 in good health.

The rearrangement joins TRBV2 to TRBJ2-1; no firm D call. CDR3 length: 13 residues. Germline V lookup: CDR1 SNHLY, CDR2 FYNNEI. Deletions cut 7 bases from V and 0 bases from J, with 7 bases between. CDR3 in DNA: TGTGCCAGCATACTGAGCTCCTACAATGAGCAGTTCTTC. This translates into CASILSSYNEQFF.

The chain employs TRBV6-1 and TRBJ1-5, with 8 bases fitting TRBD1. The CDR3 is 18 residues long. Trimming cost V 3 bases and J 3 bases; bases outside gene matches: 13. CDR1 is MNHNS and CDR2 is SASEGT in the germline V gene. CDR3 nucleotide sequence: TGTGCCAGCAGTGAGAGGGGGCAGGGGGCGTTGAACAATCAGCCCCAGCATTTT. Translating it yields CASSERGQGALNNQPQHF.

The rearrangement links TRBV18 to TRBJ2-3, with D perhaps TRBD2 (7 bases). Looked up from germline, CDR1 is KGHSH and CDR2 is LQKENI. Trimming pared 2 bases from V and 3 bases from J, leaving 15 bases between. CDR3 length: 16 residues. The DNA for the CDR3 is TGTGCCAGCTCACCAATTCACGGGGGGCGTACAGATACGCAGTATTTT. This sequence encodes CASSPIHGGRTDTQYF.

This clone was detected once. This chain links TRBV5-1 with TRBJ2-7, with D possibly matching TRBD2 (6 bases). This CDR3 region has 13 residues. Germline loops: CDR1 SGHRS, CDR2 YFSETQ. The V end lost 4 bases, the J end lost 4 bases, and 12 bases lay between the germline ends. In nucleotides, the CDR3 is TGCGCCAGCAGCATTCGACTAGAATACGAGCAGTACTTC. As protein: CASSIRLEYEQYF.

This clone has only one observation. The chain recombines TRBV19 with TRBJ1-4; D possibly corresponds to TRBD1 (6 bases). Germline assignment: CDR1 LNHDA and CDR2 SQIVND (reference sequence). The V and J ends lost 5 bases and 7 bases respectively, with 14 bases between them. The CDR3 is 14 amino acids. The DNA of the CDR3 is TGTGCCAGTAGTCGGGGGGGGACAATTGAAAAACTGTTTTTT. Protein sequence: CASSRGGTIEKLFF.